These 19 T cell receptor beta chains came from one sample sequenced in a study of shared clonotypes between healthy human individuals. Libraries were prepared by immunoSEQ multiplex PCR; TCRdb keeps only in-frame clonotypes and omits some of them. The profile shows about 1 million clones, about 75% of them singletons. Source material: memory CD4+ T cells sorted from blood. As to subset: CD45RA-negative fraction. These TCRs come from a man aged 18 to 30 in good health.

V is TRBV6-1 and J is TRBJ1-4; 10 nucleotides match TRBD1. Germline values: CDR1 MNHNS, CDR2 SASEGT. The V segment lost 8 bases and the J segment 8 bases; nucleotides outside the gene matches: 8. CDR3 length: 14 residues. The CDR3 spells CASLPGTGEEKLFF. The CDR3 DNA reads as TGTGCCAGCCTACCGGGGACAGGGGAAGAAAAACTGTTTTTT.

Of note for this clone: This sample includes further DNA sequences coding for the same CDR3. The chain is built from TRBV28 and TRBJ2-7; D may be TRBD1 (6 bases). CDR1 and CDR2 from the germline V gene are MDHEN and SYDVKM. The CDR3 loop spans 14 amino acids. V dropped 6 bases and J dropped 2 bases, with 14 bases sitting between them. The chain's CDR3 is CASRATGQTYEQYF. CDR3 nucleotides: TGTGCCAGCAGGGCCACCGGACAGACCTACGAGCAGTACTTC.

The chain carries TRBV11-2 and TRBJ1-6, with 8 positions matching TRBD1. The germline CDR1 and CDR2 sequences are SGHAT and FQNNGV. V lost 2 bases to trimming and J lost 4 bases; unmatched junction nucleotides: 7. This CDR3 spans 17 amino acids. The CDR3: CASSLRAGGAYNSPLHF. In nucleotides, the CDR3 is TGTGCCAGCAGCTTACGGGCAGGGGGCGCTTATAATTCACCCCTCCACTTT.

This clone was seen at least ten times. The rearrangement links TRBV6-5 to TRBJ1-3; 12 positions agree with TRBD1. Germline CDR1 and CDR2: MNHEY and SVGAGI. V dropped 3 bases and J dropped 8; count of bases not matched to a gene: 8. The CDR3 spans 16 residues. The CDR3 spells CASSYGTGGAVDTIYF. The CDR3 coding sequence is TGTGCCAGCAGTTATGGGACAGGGGGCGCGGTGGACACCATATATTTT.

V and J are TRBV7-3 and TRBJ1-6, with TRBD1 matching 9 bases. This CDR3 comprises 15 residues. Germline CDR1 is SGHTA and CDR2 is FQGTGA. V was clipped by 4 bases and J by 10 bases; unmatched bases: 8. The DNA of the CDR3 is TGTGCCAGCAGCTCTTTACCGGGACAGGGCTCACCCCTCCACTTT. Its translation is CASSSLPGQGSPLHF.

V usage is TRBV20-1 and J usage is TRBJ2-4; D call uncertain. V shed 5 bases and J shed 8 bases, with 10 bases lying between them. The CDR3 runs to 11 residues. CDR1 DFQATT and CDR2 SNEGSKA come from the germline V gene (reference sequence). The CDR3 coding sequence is TGCAGTGCTCCCCTTCAGGACATTCAGTACTTC. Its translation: CSAPLQDIQYF.

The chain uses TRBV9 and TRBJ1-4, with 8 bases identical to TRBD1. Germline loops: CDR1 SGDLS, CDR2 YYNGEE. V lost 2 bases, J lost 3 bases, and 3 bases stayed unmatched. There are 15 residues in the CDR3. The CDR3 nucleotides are TGTGCCAGCAGCGTTGGGGGACAGGCTAATGAAAAACTGTTTTTT. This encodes CASSVGGQANEKLFF.

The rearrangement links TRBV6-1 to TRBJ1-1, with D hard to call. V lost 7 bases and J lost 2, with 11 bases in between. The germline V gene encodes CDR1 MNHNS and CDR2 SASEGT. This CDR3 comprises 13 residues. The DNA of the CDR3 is TGTGCCAGCACGTTGGTTCGAAACACTGAAGCTTTCTTT. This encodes CASTLVRNTEAFF.

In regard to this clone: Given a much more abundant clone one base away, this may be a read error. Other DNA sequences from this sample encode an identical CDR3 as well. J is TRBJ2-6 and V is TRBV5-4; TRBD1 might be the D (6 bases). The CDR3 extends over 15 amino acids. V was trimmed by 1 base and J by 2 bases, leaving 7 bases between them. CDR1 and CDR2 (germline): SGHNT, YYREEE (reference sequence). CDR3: CASSLTGTGANVLTF. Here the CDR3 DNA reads TGTGCCAGCAGCTTGACAGGGACTGGGGCCAACGTCCTGACTTTC. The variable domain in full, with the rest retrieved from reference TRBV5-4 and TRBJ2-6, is ETGVTQSPTHLIKTRGQQVTLRCSSQSGHNTVSWYQQALGQGPQFIFQYYREEENGRGNFPPRFSGLQFPNYSSELNVNALELDDSALYLCASSLTGTGANVLTFGAGSRLTVL.

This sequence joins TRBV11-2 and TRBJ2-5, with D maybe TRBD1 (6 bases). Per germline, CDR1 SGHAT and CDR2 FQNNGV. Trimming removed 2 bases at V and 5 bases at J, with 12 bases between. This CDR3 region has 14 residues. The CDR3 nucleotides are TGTGCCAGCAGCTTAAACAGGGTGAGCGAGACCCAGTACTTC. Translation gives CASSLNRVSETQYF.

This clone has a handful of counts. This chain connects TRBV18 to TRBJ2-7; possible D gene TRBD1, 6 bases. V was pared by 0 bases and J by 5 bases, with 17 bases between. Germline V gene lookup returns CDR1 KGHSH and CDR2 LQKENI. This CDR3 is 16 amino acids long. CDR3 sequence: CASSPPLAGARNEQYF. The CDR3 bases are TGTGCCAGCTCACCACCTCTAGCAGGGGCAAGGAACGAGCAGTACTTC. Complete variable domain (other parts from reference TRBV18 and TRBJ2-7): NAGVMQNPRHLVRRRGQEARLRCSPMKGHSHVYWYRQLPEEGLKFMVYLQKENIIDESGMPKERFSAEFPKEGPSILRIQQVVRGDSAAYFCASSPPLAGARNEQYFGPGTRLTVT.

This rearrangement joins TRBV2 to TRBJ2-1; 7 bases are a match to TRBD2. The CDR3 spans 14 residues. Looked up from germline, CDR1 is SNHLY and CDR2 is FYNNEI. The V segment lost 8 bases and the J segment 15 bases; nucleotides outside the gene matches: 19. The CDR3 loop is CASLKGEGTPGGFF. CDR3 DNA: TGTGCCAGCCTGAAAGGAGAGGGAACCCCGGGAGGGTTCTTC.

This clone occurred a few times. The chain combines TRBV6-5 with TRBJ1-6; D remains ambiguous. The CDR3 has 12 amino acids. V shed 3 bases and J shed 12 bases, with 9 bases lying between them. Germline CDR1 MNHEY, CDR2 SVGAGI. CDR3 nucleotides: TGTGCCAGCAGTTATCAAGGAGGACCCCTCCACTTT. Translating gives CASSYQGGPLHF.

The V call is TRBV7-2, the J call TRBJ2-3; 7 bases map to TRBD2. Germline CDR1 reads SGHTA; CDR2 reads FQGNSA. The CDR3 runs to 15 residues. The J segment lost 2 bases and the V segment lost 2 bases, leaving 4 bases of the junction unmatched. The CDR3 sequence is CASSLWLADTDTQYF. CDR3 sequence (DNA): TGTGCCAGCAGCTTATGGCTAGCGGACACAGATACGCAGTATTTT. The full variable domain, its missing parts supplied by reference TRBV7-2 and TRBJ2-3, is GAGVSQSPSNKVTEKGKDVELRCDPISGHTALYWYRQSLGQGLEFLIYFQGNSAPDKSGLPSDRFSAERTGGSVSTLTIQRTQQEDSAVYLCASSLWLADTDTQYFGPGTRLTVL.

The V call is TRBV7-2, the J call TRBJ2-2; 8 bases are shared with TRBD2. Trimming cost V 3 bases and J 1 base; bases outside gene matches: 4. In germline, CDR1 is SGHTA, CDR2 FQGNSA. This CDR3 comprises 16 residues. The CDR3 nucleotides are TGTGCCAGCAGCTTTGCGGGAGGCGGGAACACCGGGGAGCTGTTTTTT. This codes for CASSFAGGGNTGELFF.

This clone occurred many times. The CDR3 sequence: CAWSGLRVNTEAFF. In DNA, the CDR3 is TGTGCCTGGAGTGGTCTGAGGGTGAACACTGAAGCTTTCTTT. V is TRBV30 and J is TRBJ1-1; D is uncertain. The CDR3 extends over 14 amino acids. Germline values: CDR1 GTSNPN, CDR2 SVGIG (reference sequence). The ends were cut back, 1 base at V and 0 bases at J, with 9 bases in the middle.

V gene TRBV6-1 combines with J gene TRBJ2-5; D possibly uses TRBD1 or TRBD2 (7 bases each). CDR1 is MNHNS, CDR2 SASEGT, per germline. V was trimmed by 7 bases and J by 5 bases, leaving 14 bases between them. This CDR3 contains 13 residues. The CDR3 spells CASTGGRGETQYF. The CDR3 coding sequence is TGTGCCAGCACAGGGGGGAGGGGGGAGACCCAGTACTTC.

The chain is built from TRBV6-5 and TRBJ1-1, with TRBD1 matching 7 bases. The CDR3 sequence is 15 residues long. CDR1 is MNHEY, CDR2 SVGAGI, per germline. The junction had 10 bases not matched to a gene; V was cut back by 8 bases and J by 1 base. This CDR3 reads CASGTVEVSNTEAFF. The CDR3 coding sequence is TGTGCCAGCGGGACAGTCGAAGTATCGAACACTGAAGCTTTCTTT.

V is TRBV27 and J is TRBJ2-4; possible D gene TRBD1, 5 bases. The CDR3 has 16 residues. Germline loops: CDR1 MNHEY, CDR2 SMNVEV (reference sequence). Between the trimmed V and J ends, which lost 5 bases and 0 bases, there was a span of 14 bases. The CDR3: CASSVTGALAKNIQYF. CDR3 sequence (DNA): TGTGCCAGCAGTGTCACAGGAGCGCTAGCCAAAAACATTCAGTACTTC.